These 23 T cell receptor beta chains were all obtained from the same sample, sequenced in a study of technical replicates of blood from several donors. Repertoires were generated with immunoSEQ multiplex PCR, while TCRdb's copy carries only in-frame clones and drops some. This sample has approximately 70,000 clones, with about 90% found just once. Input material: T cells isolated from PBMCs. The source is a human donor in good health.

The chain links TRBV19 to TRBJ2-7; unclear D gene. V was shortened by 11 bases and J by 0 bases, with 14 bases between the two germline ends. The CDR3 length is 13 residues. Germline lookup yields CDR1 LNHDA and CDR2 SQIVND (reference sequence). CDR3 in DNA: TGTGCCTCAAAAGGAGAGTCCTCCTACGAGCAGTACTTC. Its protein is CASKGESSYEQYF. Full variable domain (missing parts from reference TRBV19 and TRBJ2-7): DGGITQSPKYLFRKEGQNVTLSCEQNLNHDAMYWYRQDPGQGLRLIYYSQIVNDFQKGDIAEGYSVSREKKESFPLTVTSAQKNPTAFYLCASKGESSYEQYFGPGTRLTVT.

The chain is built from TRBV5-1 and TRBJ2-1, with 7 bases that match TRBD2. The CDR3 is made up of 15 amino acids. V was pared by 4 bases and J by 2 bases, with 6 bases of the junction left unmatched. Germline-derived CDR1 and CDR2 are SGHRS and YFSETQ. The CDR3 is CASSPGLQAYNEQFF. The CDR3 coding sequence is TGCGCCAGCAGCCCGGGACTACAGGCCTACAATGAGCAGTTCTTC.

The table lists this clone with a count of one. This rearrangement joins TRBV6-5 to TRBJ2-5; 9 bases are a match to TRBD1. J lost 1 base, V lost 5 bases, and 5 bases had no gene match. This CDR3 spans 15 amino acids. Germline V gives CDR1 MNHEY, CDR2 SVGAGI. The chain's CDR3 is CASSGTGRAQETQYF. CDR3 coding DNA: TGTGCCAGCAGTGGGACAGGGCGGGCCCAAGAGACCCAGTACTTC.

This chain joins TRBV30 and TRBJ2-7, with 10 bases lining up with TRBD2. Trimming removed 5 bases from V and 7 bases from J; junction bases left unmatched: 8. CDR1 is GTSNPN, CDR2 SVGIG, per germline (reference sequence). This CDR3 has 13 residues. The CDR3 DNA reads TGTGCCTGGGCGCTAGCGGGAGTAGGAGAGCAGTACTTC. The encoded protein is CAWALAGVGEQYF. The whole variable domain, remainder taken from reference TRBV30 and TRBJ2-7, is SQTIHQWPATLVQPVGSPLSLECTVEGTSNPNLYWYRQAAGRGLQLLFYSVGIGQISSEVPQNLSASRPQDRQFILSSKKLLLSDSGFYLCAWALAGVGEQYFGPGTRLTVT.

The chain couples TRBV4-2 to TRBJ1-5; the D gene is possibly TRBD1 (5 bases). V lost 1 base and J 4 bases, leaving 14 bases between the germline ends. The germline V gene encodes CDR1 LGHNA and CDR2 YNFKEQ. The CDR3 loop spans 16 amino acids. The CDR3 DNA is TGTGCCAGCAGCCAAGCGGGGGATTTAGTAAATCAGCCCCAGCATTTT. This gives the protein CASSQAGDLVNQPQHF.

V gene TRBV28 combines with J gene TRBJ1-4; perhaps TRBD1 as D (5 bases). Trimming cost V 3 bases and J 4 bases, with 9 bases left between them. Germline V gene sequence: CDR1 MDHEN, CDR2 SYDVKM. This CDR3 has 14 amino acids. Written as DNA, the CDR3 is TGTGCCAGCAGTTTGCGGGACTTTAATGAAAAACTGTTTTTT. Encoded protein: CASSLRDFNEKLFF.

In the case of this clone: One end of the junction is discordant with germline, which a read error may explain. This chain links TRBV4-1 with TRBJ1-2; D uncertain. CDR3 size: 14 residues. Germline CDR1 MGHRA, CDR2 YSYEKL. The CDR3 DNA reads TGCGCCAGCAGCCAAGGAGGCAGTCACTACGGCTACACCTTC. Residues: CASSQGGSHYGYTF.

V and J are TRBV25-1 and TRBJ2-5; a possible D gene is TRBD2 (6 bases). V was shortened by 6 bases and J by 5 bases, with 13 bases between the two germline ends. This CDR3 region has 13 residues. The germline CDR1 and CDR2 sequences are MGHDK and SYGVNS. The DNA of the CDR3 is TGTGCCAGCAGGGGGGGTTTGGGGGAGACCCAGTACTTC. This encodes CASRGGLGETQYF.

This sequence joins TRBV7-9 and TRBJ1-4; 9 bases are a match to TRBD1. After removal of 0 bases from V and 2 bases from J, the junction contained 1 base not matched to a gene. From germline, CDR1 is SEHNR and CDR2 FQNEAQ (reference sequence). This CDR3 has 16 residues. CDR3 region: CASSLATGGTNEKLFF. CDR3 nucleotide sequence: TGTGCCAGCAGCTTAGCCACAGGGGGCACTAATGAAAAACTGTTTTTT.

CDR3 sequence: CASSRTGENEQYF. CDR3 nucleotide sequence: TGTGCCAGCAGTAGGACAGGGGAGAACGAGCAGTACTTC. The rearrangement uses TRBV6-1 and TRBJ2-7; TRBD1 matches 9 bases. The J segment lost 5 bases and the V segment lost 5 bases, leaving 4 bases of the junction unmatched. The germline gives CDR1 MNHNS, CDR2 SASEGT. This CDR3 comprises 13 residues.

The J gene is TRBJ1-2, the V gene TRBV7-9; possibly TRBD1 for D (5 bases). The V and J ends lost 1 base and 5 bases respectively, with 14 bases between them. The germline CDR1 and CDR2 sequences are SEHNR and FQNEAQ (reference sequence). This CDR3 spans 15 amino acids. The CDR3 protein is CASSLDRPSVYGYTF. The CDR3 nucleotides are TGTGCCAGCAGCTTAGACAGGCCTTCCGTATATGGCTACACCTTC.

V is TRBV11-3 and J is TRBJ2-1; D might be TRBD1 (8 bases). The CDR3 totals 15 residues. The V and J ends lost 2 bases and 7 bases respectively, with 15 bases between them. Germline CDR1 and CDR2: SGHNT and YENEEA. CDR3 sequence (DNA): TGTGCCAGCAGCTTACAGGGGGCGGGGGATAATGAGCAGTTCTTC. The encoded protein is CASSLQGAGDNEQFF.

The chain is built from TRBV7-8 and TRBJ2-7, with a weak D call TRBD2 (7 bases). V gave up 1 base and J gave up 5 bases, with 12 bases separating them. CDR1 and CDR2 from the germline V gene are SGHVS and FQNEAQ. The CDR3 runs to 14 residues. CDR3 nucleotides: TGTGCCAGCAGCTTAGAGGGGGGGGCCCACGAGCAGTACTTC. This translates into CASSLEGGAHEQYF.

On this clone itself: The sample has other DNA sequences that encode this CDR3 too. V gene TRBV10-3 combines with J gene TRBJ1-4; 8 bases agree with TRBD1. This CDR3 contains 13 residues. Trimming removed 3 bases from V and 8 bases from J; junction bases left unmatched: 2. In germline, CDR1 is ENHRY, CDR2 SYGVKD. CDR3: CAISEGQGEKLFF. The CDR3 DNA reads as TGTGCCATCAGTGAAGGACAGGGAGAAAAACTGTTTTTT.

V usage is TRBV10-2 and J usage is TRBJ2-7; 10 bases agree with TRBD2. CDR1 and CDR2 from the germline V gene are WSHSY and SAAADI. The CDR3 covers 15 residues. Losses at the gene ends were 2 bases for V and 2 bases for J; bases not matched to a gene: 3. DNA of the CDR3: TGCGCCAGCAGTGAGGAAGCGGGGGGGCCCTACGAGCAGTACTTC. It translates to CASSEEAGGPYEQYF.

The rearrangement uses TRBV28 and TRBJ2-2; weak D call: TRBD2 (6 bases). Germline CDR1 and CDR2: MDHEN and SYDVKM. V lost 7 bases, J lost 5 bases, and 14 bases lay in between. The CDR3 runs 14 residues. For the CDR3, the DNA is TGTGCCAGCACCCTAAGGACTACGACCGGGGAGCTGTTTTTT. Translating it yields CASTLRTTTGELFF.

V gene TRBV10-3 combines with J gene TRBJ1-5; 8 nucleotides agree with TRBD1. The CDR3 contains 15 residues. V lost 11 bases and J lost 1; bases outside the gene matches: 10. Germline assignment: CDR1 ENHRY and CDR2 SYGVKD. CDR3: CAVRTGNGSNQPQHF. CDR3 nucleotides: TGTGCCGTAAGGACAGGGAATGGGAGCAATCAGCCCCAGCATTTT.

V and J are TRBV9 and TRBJ2-1; D is perhaps TRBD2 (6 bases). The CDR3 has 15 residues. Germline CDR1 and CDR2: SGDLS and YYNGEE. V was trimmed by 4 bases and J by 2 bases, leaving 13 bases between them. CDR3 sequence (DNA): TGTGCCAGCAGCCCGTCCGGCGGGGCCTACAATGAGCAGTTCTTC. Translation: CASSPSGGAYNEQFF.

The sample holds one count of this clone. This sequence joins TRBV11-2 and TRBJ2-1; D is ambiguous. With 2 bases removed from V and 4 bases from J, the gap between germline ends came to 3 bases. This CDR3 comprises 12 residues. CDR1 is SGHAT, CDR2 FQNNGV, per germline. The CDR3 sequence is CASSLQYNEQFF. In DNA form, the CDR3 reads TGTGCCAGCAGCTTACAGTACAATGAGCAGTTCTTC.

V and J are TRBV6-1 and TRBJ1-5, with 7 bases fitting TRBD1. Germline trimming cut 3 bases from V and 6 bases from J; bases unmatched to any gene: 5. CDR3 size: 14 residues. Germline V gives CDR1 MNHNS, CDR2 SASEGT. The CDR3 DNA is TGTGCCAGCAGTGACGGGCAGGGGGGTCAGCCCCAGCATTTT. Its protein is CASSDGQGGQPQHF.

The gene calls are TRBV5-5 and TRBJ1-4; tentative D call: TRBD1 (5 bases). The V and J ends lost 4 bases and 2 bases respectively, with 9 bases between them. This CDR3 contains 14 residues. Germline CDR1 SGHKS, CDR2 YYEKEE (reference sequence). The CDR3 spells CASSQGWTNEKLFF. The CDR3 region has the DNA TGTGCCAGCAGCCAGGGTTGGACTAATGAAAAACTGTTTTTT.

This chain uses TRBV5-6 with TRBJ2-3; D is undetermined. CDR1 and CDR2 from the germline V gene are SGHDT and YYEEEE. The CDR3 totals 15 residues. V lost 1 base and J 0 bases, leaving 9 bases between the germline ends. CDR3 protein: CASSLSFSSTDTQYF. CDR3 in DNA: TGTGCCAGCAGCTTGTCCTTCTCTAGCACAGATACGCAGTATTTT. The full variable domain, its missing parts supplied by reference TRBV5-6 and TRBJ2-3, is DAGVTQSPTHLIKTRGQQVTLRCSPKSGHDTVSWYQQALGQGPQFIFQYYEEEERQRGNFPDRFSGHQFPNYSSELNVNALLLGDSALYLCASSLSFSSTDTQYFGPGTRLTVL.

In its sample, this clone was seen once. V is TRBV7-2 and J is TRBJ1-1, with TRBD1 as a possible D gene (5 bases). The CDR3 contains 15 residues. Germline assignment: CDR1 SGHTA and CDR2 FQGNSA. Trimming left V 2 bases short and J 4 bases short, with 14 bases between. The CDR3 protein is CASSLFGGGSTEAFF. CDR3 in DNA: TGTGCCAGCAGCTTATTCGGGGGGGGGAGCACTGAAGCTTTCTTT.